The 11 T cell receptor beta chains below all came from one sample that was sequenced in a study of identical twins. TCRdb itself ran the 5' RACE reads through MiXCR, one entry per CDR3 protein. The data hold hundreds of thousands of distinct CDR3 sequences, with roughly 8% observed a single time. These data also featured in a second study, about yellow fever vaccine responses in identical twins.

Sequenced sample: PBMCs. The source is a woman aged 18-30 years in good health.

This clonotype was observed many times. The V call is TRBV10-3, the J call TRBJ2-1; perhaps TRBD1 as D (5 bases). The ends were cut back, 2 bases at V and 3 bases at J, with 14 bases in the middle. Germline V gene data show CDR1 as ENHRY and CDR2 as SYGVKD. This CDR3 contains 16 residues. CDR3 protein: CAISEAVGVLYNEQFF. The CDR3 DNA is TGTGCCATCAGTGAGGCAGTAGGGGTACTCTACAATGAGCAGTTCTTC.

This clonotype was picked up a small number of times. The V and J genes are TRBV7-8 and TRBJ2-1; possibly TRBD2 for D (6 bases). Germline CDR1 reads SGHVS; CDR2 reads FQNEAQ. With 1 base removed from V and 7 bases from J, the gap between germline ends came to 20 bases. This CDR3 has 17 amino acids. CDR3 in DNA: TGTGCCAGCAGCTTAGATCGGATCAGCGGGTCGGGAAATGAGCAGTTCTTC. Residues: CASSLDRISGSGNEQFF.

As DNA, the CDR3 is TGTGCCACCAGAGGCCTGCTTGGGACGCGGGGGAGTACAGATACGCAGTATTTT. Translation: CATRGLLGTRGSTDTQYF. The chain joins TRBV15 to TRBJ2-3; 7 nucleotides agree with TRBD2. The V gene's germline CDR1 is LNHNV and CDR2 YYDKDF (reference sequence). V was pared by 6 bases and J by 3 bases, with 18 bases of the junction left unmatched. There are 18 residues in the CDR3. Full variable domain (missing parts from reference TRBV15 and TRBJ2-3): DAMVIQNPRYQVTQFGKPVTLSCSQTLNHNVMYWYQQKSSQAPKLLFHYYDKDFNNEADTPDNFQSRRPNTSFCFLDIRSPGLGDTAMYLCATRGLLGTRGSTDTQYFGPGTRLTVL.

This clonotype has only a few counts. The CDR3 loop reads CSVDLTGELFF. In DNA, the CDR3 is TGCAGCGTTGATCTGACCGGGGAGCTGTTTTTT. The chain links TRBV29-1 to TRBJ2-2; D ambiguous. Trimming stripped 3 bases from V and 5 bases from J, with 4 bases between. Germline loops: CDR1 SQVTM, CDR2 ANQGSEA. The CDR3 loop spans 11 amino acids.

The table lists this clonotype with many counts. The CDR3 reads CSVEDRLAAYNEQFF. The CDR3 DNA reads TGCAGCGTTGAAGATCGACTAGCGGCCTACAATGAGCAGTTCTTC. This rearrangement joins TRBV29-1 to TRBJ2-1, with 9 positions matching TRBD2. CDR1 and CDR2 from the germline V gene are SQVTM and ANQGSEA. The CDR3 sequence is 15 residues long. The V and J ends lost 0 bases and 2 bases, in that order; junction bases with no gene match: 2.

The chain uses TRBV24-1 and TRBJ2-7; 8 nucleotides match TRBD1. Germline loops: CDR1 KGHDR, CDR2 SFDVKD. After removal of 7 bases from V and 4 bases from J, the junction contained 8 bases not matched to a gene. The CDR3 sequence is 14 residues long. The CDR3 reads CATSASGGGYEQYF. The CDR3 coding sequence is TGTGCCACCAGCGCATCAGGGGGCGGGTACGAGCAGTACTTC.

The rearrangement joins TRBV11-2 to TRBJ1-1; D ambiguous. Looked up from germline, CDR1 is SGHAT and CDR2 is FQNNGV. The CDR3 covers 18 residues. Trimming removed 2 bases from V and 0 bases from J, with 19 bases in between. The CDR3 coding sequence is TGTGCCAGCAGCTTATTCGCTTACCAAGGCCTCATGAACACTGAAGCTTTCTTT. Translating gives CASSLFAYQGLMNTEAFF.

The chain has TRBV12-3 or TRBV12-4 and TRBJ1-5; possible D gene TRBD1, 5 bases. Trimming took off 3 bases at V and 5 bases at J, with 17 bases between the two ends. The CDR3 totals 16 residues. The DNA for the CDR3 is TGTGCCAGCAGTTTCAGGGAGGGTCCCTCATATCAGCCCCAGCATTTT. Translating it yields CASSFREGPSYQPQHF.

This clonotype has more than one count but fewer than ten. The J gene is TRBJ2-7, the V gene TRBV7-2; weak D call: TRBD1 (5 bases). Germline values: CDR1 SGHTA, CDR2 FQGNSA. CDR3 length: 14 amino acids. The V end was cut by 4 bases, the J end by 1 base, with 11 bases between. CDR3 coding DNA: TGTGCCAGCAGCTCATACAGGTATTCCTACGAGCAGTACTTC. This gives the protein CASSSYRYSYEQYF.

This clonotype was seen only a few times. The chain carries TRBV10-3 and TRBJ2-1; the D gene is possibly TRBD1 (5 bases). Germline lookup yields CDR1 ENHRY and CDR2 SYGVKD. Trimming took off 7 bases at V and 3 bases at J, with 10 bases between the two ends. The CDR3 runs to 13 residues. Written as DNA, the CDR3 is TGTGCCATCAACGCAGGGATCTACAATGAGCAGTTCTTC. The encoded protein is CAINAGIYNEQFF.

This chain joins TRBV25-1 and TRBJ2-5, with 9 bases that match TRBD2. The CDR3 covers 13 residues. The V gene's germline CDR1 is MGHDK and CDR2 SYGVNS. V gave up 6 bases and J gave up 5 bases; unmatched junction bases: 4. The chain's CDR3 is CASSEAGGETQYF. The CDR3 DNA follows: TGTGCCAGCAGCGAGGCGGGGGGGGAGACCCAGTACTTC.